This TCR beta chain comes out of a study of blood T cell repertoires in COVID-19. In the study overall: PBMCs, B-cell-depleted T cells, or T cells were the source of the cDNA or gDNA that made up the material.

This clone came up once. V lost 6 bases and J lost 4; bases outside the gene matches: 8. The CDR3 is made up of 16 amino acids. Germline assignment: CDR1 MNHEY and CDR2 SVGEGT. The data were produced by immunoSEQ multiplex PCR, yet TCRdb's version contains in-frame clones alone and is incomplete. The profile shows some 220,000 clones, around 84% of them singletons. The chain is built from TRBV6-2 or TRBV6-3 and TRBJ2-1, with 11 bases lining up with TRBD2. The source of this sequence is a man between 50 and 59 years old with active or convalescent COVID-19. Source material: peripheral blood. The CDR3 DNA reads TGTGCCAGCAGCCCTCGGACTAGCGGGCCTTACAATGAGCAGTTCTTC. Translation gives CASSPRTSGPYNEQFF.